A selection of T cell receptor beta chains follows, all from one sample in a study of coeliac disease. The repertoire was sequenced with immunoSEQ multiplex PCR; TCRdb's copy has only in-frame clones and lacks some. Here the sample spans thousands of clones, more than 70% being singletons. Material: lymphocytes from the gut lamina propria. The receptors originated from a man aged 80 or over without celiac disease. Each CDR3 is given with its conserved first and last residue. Fields, in order: J gene, D gene, clone size, V gene, CDR3 protein, CDR3 DNA. D genes are given only for firm matches. Part of the rows lack a size; the others show once, few, many or a class for expanded clones.

>TRBJ1-1|TRBD1|NA|TRBV6-5
CASSLRQGNTEAFF
TGTGCCAGCAGCCTCAGACAGGGTAACACTGAAGCTTTCTTT
>TRBJ2-2|NA|NA|TRBV7-7
CASSLAQTTGELFF
TGTGCCAGCAGCTTAGCACAGACCACCGGGGAGCTGTTTTTT
>TRBJ2-2|NA|NA|TRBV5-4
CASNKNTGELFF
TGTGCCAGCAACAAGAACACCGGGGAGCTGTTTTTT
>TRBJ2-7|TRBD2|few|TRBV6-1
CASSERAGESLYEQYF
TGTGCCAGCAGTGAAAGAGCGGGAGAATCTCTCTACGAGCAGTACTTC
>TRBJ1-4|NA|NA|TRBV18
CASSLEGEKLFF
TGTGCCAGCTCACTCGAGGGTGAAAAACTGTTTTTT
>TRBJ1-5|NA|NA|TRBV19
CASSMGGLGAIQPQHF
TGTGCCAGTAGTATGGGCGGCTTGGGGGCGATTCAGCCCCAGCATTTT
>TRBJ1-2|TRBD1|NA|TRBV19
CASSMTGGTYGYTF
TGTGCCAGTAGTATGACAGGGGGGACCTATGGCTACACCTTC
>TRBJ2-7|TRBD2|NA|TRBV6-4
CASRISGTGYEQYF
TGTGCCAGCAGAATTAGCGGGACTGGGTACGAGCAGTACTTC
>TRBJ1-2|TRBD1|NA|TRBV28
CASNPTGTGDYGYTF
TGTGCCAGCAACCCGACCGGGACAGGCGACTATGGCTACACCTTC
>TRBJ1-2|NA|NA|TRBV5-1
CASSLGRGDGYTF
TGCGCCAGCAGCTTGGGCCGGGGGGATGGCTACACCTTC
>TRBJ1-1|TRBD1|NA|TRBV27
CASSLSRQGAEAFF
TGTGCCAGCAGTTTATCTCGACAGGGGGCTGAAGCTTTCTTT
>TRBJ1-4|NA|NA|TRBV7-2
CASSLEGGVKKLFF
TGTGCCAGCAGCTTAGAGGGGGGGGTGAAAAAACTGTTTTTT
>TRBJ2-7|NA|NA|TRBV18
CASSPSQSYEQYF
TGTGCCAGCTCACCCTCTCAGTCCTACGAGCAGTACTTC
>TRBJ1-2|NA|NA|TRBV28
CASRAGVGYTF
TGTGCCAGCAGAGCGGGGGTCGGCTACACCTTC
>TRBJ1-1|NA|NA|TRBV7-7
CASSKQENTEAFF
TGTGCCAGCAGCAAACAGGAGAACACTGAAGCTTTCTTT
>TRBJ2-5|TRBD2|NA|TRBV7-2
CASSYRLAGKETQYF
TGTGCCAGCAGCTACCGACTAGCGGGAAAAGAGACCCAGTACTTC
>TRBJ2-1|NA|medium-sized|TRBV27
CASGVIGNEQFF
TGTGCCAGCGGAGTCATCGGCAATGAGCAGTTCTTC
>TRBJ1-1|NA|NA|TRBV15
CATSRDITVMNTEAFF
TGTGCCACCAGCAGAGATATAACAGTCATGAACACTGAAGCTTTCTTT
>TRBJ1-5|NA|NA|TRBV6-5
CASSPRGGVQPQHF
TGTGCCAGCAGCCCTAGGGGGGGGGTTCAGCCCCAGCATTTT
>TRBJ2-2|NA|NA|TRBV10-3
CAISEGGGDGGELFF
TGTGCCATCAGTGAGGGAGGGGGCGATGGCGGGGAGCTGTTTTTT
>TRBJ2-3|NA|NA|TRBV19
CASSRQFHTDTQYF
TGTGCCAGTAGTAGACAGTTTCACACAGATACGCAGTATTTT
>TRBJ1-5|TRBD1|NA|TRBV7-2
CASSLTIGQGNQPQHF
TGTGCCAGCAGCTTAACCATAGGACAGGGCAATCAGCCCCAGCATTTT
>TRBJ2-5|TRBD1|NA|TRBV2
CASSDPGTGRAETQYF
TGTGCCAGCAGCGACCCGGGGACAGGGCGCGCCGAGACCCAGTACTTC
>TRBJ1-1|NA|NA|TRBV6-5
CASSYIKQGEAFF
TGTGCCAGCAGTTATATCAAACAGGGCGAAGCTTTCTTT
>TRBJ2-7|TRBD1|few|TRBV10-3
CAYGQGFNEQYF
TGTGCCTATGGACAGGGCTTCAACGAGCAGTACTTC
>TRBJ2-6|NA|few|TRBV5-8
CASGHRSSGANVLTF
TGTGCCAGCGGACACAGGAGCTCTGGGGCCAACGTCCTGACTTTC
>TRBJ2-1|NA|NA|TRBV6-5
CASRPRFISNNEQFF
TGTGCCAGCAGACCTCGTTTTATATCTAACAATGAGCAGTTCTTC
>TRBJ1-6|NA|NA|TRBV7-9
CASSLGGRGNSPLHF
TGTGCCAGCAGCTTAGGGGGACGGGGGAATTCACCCCTCCACTTT
>TRBJ1-2|NA|NA|TRBV2
CASLAGAGMDYGYTF
TGTGCCAGCCTAGCAGGGGCAGGGATGGACTATGGCTACACCTTC
>TRBJ2-3|TRBD1|NA|TRBV9
CASSVGQGADTQYF
TGTGCCAGCAGCGTAGGACAGGGAGCAGATACGCAGTATTTT
>TRBJ2-1|TRBD1|NA|TRBV6-5
CASSQTGTGLREQFF
TGTGCCAGCAGTCAAACCGGGACAGGGCTTCGTGAGCAGTTCTTC